The TCR beta chain described here comes from a study of OX40 agonist ivuxolimab in advanced cancers. Study findings and constraints: In the 0.1 to 3.0 mg/kg range, CD4+ and CD8+ blood T cells had expanded clonally by week 6.

About this clone: The antigen remains undetermined.

CDR1 is LNHDA and CDR2 is SQIVND in the germline V gene (reference sequence). The V and J ends lost 5 bases and 2 bases, in that order; junction bases with no gene match: 11. The CDR3 sequence is 16 residues long. Method: immunoSEQ multiplex PCR; TCRdb's copy keeps in-frame clones and lacks some. The sample lists some 50,000 clones, under 90% occurring once. This specimen consisted of CD4+ or CD8+ T cells sorted from blood, obtained in a trial of the OX40 agonist ivuxolimab. This clonotype was sampled from an adult with an advanced solid tumor such as melanoma, head and neck, liver or kidney cancer. The V gene is TRBV19, the J gene TRBJ1-1, with 7 bases lining up with TRBD1. CDR3 residues: CASSPTDRAGNTEAFF. In nucleotides, the CDR3 is TGTGCCAGTAGTCCGACCGACAGGGCGGGAAACACTGAAGCTTTCTTT.